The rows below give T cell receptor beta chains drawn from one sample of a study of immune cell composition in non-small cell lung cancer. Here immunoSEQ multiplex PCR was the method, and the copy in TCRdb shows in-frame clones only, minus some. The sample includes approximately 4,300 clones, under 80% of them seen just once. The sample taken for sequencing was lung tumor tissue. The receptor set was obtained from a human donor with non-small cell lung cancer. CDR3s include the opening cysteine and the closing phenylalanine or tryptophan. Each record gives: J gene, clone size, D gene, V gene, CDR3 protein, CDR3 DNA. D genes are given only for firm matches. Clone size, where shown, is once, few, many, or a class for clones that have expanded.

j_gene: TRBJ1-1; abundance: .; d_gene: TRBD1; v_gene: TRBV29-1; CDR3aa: CSVEDERGTDEAFF; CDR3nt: TGCAGCGTTGAAGACGAAAGAGGGACAGATGAAGCTTTCTTT
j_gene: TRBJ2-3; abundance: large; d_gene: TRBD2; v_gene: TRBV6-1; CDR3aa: CASSERVAGSKDTQYF; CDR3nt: TGTGCCAGCAGTGAAAGAGTAGCGGGGTCCAAAGATACGCAGTATTTT
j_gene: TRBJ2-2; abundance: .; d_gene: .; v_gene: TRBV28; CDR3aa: CASSLAGLAGELFF; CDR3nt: TGTGCCAGCAGTTTGGCGGGGCTTGCCGGGGAGCTGTTTTTT
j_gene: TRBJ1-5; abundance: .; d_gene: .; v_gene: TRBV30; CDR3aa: CAWSREGDQPQHF; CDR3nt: TGTGCCTGGAGTAGGGAGGGGGATCAGCCCCAGCATTTT
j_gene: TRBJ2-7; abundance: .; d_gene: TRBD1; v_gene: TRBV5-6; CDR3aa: CASREGGAQGAYEQYF; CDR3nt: TGTGCCAGCAGGGAAGGCGGGGCACAGGGGGCTTACGAGCAGTACTTC
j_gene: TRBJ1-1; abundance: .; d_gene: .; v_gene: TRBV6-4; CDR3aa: CASSAYGNTEAFF; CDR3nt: TGTGCCAGCAGTGCCTATGGGAACACTGAAGCTTTCTTT
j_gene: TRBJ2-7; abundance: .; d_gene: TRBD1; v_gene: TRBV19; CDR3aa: CASSITGTGLSEQYF; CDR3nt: TGTGCCAGTAGTATTACAGGGACAGGGTTGAGCGAGCAGTACTTC
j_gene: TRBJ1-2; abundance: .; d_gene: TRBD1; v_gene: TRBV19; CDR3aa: CASSPTGGNGYTF; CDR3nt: TGTGCCAGTAGTCCGACAGGGGGAAATGGCTACACCTTC
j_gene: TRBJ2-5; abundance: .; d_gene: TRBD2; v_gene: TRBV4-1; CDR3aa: CASSHRTSTGLQETQYF; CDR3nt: TGCGCCAGCAGCCACAGGACTAGTACTGGATTACAAGAGACCCAGTACTTC
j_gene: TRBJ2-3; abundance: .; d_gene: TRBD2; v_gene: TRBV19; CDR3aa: CASSMTSGITDTQYF; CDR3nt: TGTGCCAGTAGTATGACTAGCGGGATTACAGATACGCAGTATTTT